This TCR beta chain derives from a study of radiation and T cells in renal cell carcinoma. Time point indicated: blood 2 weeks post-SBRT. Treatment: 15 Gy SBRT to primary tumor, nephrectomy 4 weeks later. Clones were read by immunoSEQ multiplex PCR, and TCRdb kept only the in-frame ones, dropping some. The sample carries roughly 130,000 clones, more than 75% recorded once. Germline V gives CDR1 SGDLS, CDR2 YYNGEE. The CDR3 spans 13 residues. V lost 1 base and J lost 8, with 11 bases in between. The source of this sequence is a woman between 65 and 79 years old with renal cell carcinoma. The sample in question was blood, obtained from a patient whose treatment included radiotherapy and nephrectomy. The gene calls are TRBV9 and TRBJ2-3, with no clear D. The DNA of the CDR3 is TGTGCCAGCAGCGTATCAGGTCTAGGTACGCAGTATTTT. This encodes CASSVSGLGTQYF.